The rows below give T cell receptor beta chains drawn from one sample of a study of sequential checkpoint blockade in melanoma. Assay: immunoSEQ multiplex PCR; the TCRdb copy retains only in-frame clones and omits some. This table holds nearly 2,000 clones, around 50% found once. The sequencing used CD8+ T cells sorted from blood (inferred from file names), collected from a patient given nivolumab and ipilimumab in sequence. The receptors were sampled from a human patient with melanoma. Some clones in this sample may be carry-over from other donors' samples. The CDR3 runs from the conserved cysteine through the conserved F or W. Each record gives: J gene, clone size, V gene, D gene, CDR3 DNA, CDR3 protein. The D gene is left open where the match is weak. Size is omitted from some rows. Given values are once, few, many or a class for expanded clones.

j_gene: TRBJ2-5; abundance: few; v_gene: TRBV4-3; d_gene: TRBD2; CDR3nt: TGCGCCAGCAGCCAAGAGGGGCTAGCGGCACAAGAGACCCAGTACTTC; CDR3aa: CASSQEGLAAQETQYF
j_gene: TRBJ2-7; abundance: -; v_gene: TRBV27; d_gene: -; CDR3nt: TGTGCCAGCAGTTTATCCGGACTCGGCTACGAGCAGTACTTC; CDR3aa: CASSLSGLGYEQYF
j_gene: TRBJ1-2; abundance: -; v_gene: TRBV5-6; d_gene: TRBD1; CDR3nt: TGTGCCAGCAGCTTACGACAGGGGGGGAGCTATGGCTACACCTTC; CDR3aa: CASSLRQGGSYGYTF
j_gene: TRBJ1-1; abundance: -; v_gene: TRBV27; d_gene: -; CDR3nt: TGTGCCAGCAGCGACAGGTACACTGAAGCTTTCTTT; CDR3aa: CASSDRYTEAFF
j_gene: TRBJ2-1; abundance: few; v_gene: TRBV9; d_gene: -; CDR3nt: TGTGCCAGCAGCGTAGGAGGAGGCCAGAGTGGATGGGATGAGCAGTTCTTC; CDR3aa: CASSVGGGQSGWDEQFF
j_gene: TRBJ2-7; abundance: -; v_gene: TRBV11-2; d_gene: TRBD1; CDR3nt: TGTGCCAGCAGCTTGACAGGGGGGTACGAGCAGTACTTC; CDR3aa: CASSLTGGYEQYF
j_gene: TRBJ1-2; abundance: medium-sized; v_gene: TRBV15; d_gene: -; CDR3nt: TGTGCCACCAGCAGGAGTCGTGCTGGGGGCCATGGCTACACCTTC; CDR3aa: CATSRSRAGGHGYTF
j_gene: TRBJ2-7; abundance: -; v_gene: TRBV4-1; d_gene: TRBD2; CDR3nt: TGCGCCAGCAGCCCGGCGGGGGGGCCCTCCTACGAGCAGTACTTC; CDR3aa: CASSPAGGPSYEQYF
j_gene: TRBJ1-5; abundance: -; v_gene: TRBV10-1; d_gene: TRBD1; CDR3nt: TGCGCCAGCATCCGAGGGGCGGACCCAGGGGGGCCCCAGCATTTT; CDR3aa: CASIRGADPGGPQHF
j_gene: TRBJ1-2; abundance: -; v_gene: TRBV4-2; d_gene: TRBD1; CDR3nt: TGTGCCAGCAGCTTGGGACAGGAGTATGGCTACACCTTC; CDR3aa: CASSLGQEYGYTF
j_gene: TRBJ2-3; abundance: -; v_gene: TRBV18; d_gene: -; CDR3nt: TGTGCCAGCTCACCCCTCGACAGCCCTACAGATACGCAGTATTTT; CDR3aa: CASSPLDSPTDTQYF
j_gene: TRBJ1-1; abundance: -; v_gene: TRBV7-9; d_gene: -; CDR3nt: TGTGCCAGCAGCTTTGGGGCAGGGTGGACTGAAGCTTTCTTT; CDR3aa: CASSFGAGWTEAFF
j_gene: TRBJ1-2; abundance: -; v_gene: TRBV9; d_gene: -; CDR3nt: TGTGCCAGCAGCGGCGGGGACAACTATGGCTACACCTTC; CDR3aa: CASSGGDNYGYTF
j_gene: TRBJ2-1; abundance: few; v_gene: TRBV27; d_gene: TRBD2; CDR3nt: TGTGCCAGCAGTCCCAGGGGGACTAGCAACAATGAGCAGTTCTTC; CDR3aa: CASSPRGTSNNEQFF
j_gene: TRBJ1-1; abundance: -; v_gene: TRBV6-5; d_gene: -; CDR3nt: TGTGCCAGCAGTTACTCAAAGGGGCAGACTGAAGCTTTCTTT; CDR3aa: CASSYSKGQTEAFF
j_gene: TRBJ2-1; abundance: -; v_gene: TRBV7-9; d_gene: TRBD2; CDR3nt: TGTGCCAGCAGCTCCCCCCGGGACTACCACAATGAGCAGTTCTTC; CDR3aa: CASSSPRDYHNEQFF
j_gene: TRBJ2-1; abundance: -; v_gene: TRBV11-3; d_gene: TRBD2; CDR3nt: TGTGCCAGCAGCCTCACGACTAGCGGGGGGGCCGGGAATGAGCAGTTCTTC; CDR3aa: CASSLTTSGGAGNEQFF
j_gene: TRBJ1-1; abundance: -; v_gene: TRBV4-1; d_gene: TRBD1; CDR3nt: TGCGCCAGCAGCCAACAACAGGGGATGGGAACTGAAGCTTTCTTT; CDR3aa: CASSQQQGMGTEAFF
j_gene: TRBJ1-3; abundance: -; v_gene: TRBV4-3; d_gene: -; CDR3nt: TGCGCCAGCAGCCAAGATCACATAGGCGGGTACTCAGGGACTCTGTCTGACACCATATATTTT; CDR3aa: CASSQDHIGGYSGTLSDTIYF
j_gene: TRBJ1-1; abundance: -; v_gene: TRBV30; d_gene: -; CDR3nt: TGTGCTCTTGGAGGCCGGACGACGGAAGCTTTCTTT; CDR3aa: CALGGRTTEAFF
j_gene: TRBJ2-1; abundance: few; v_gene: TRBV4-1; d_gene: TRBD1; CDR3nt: TGCGCCAGCAGCCTACGGACAGGGGGCCGGTACAATGAGCAGTTCTTC; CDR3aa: CASSLRTGGRYNEQFF
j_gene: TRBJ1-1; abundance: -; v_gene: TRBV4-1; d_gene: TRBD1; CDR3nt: TGCGCCAGCAGCCAAGGATTCGGACAGGGGGTCACTGAAGCTTTCTTT; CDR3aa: CASSQGFGQGVTEAFF
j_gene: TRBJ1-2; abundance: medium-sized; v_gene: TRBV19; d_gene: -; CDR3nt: TGTGCCAGTACCCCTAGAGACAGTAACTATGGCTACACCTTC; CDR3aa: CASTPRDSNYGYTF